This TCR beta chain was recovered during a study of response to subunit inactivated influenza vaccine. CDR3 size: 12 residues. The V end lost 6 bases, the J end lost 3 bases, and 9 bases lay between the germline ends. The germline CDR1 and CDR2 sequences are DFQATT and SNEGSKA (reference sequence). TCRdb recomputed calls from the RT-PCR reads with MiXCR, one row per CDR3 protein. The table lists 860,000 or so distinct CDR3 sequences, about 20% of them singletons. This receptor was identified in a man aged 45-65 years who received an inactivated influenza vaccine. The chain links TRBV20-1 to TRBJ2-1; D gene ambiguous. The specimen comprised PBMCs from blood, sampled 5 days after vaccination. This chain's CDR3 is CSAKNIYNEQFF. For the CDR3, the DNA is TGCAGTGCGAAAAACATCTACAATGAGCAGTTCTTC.